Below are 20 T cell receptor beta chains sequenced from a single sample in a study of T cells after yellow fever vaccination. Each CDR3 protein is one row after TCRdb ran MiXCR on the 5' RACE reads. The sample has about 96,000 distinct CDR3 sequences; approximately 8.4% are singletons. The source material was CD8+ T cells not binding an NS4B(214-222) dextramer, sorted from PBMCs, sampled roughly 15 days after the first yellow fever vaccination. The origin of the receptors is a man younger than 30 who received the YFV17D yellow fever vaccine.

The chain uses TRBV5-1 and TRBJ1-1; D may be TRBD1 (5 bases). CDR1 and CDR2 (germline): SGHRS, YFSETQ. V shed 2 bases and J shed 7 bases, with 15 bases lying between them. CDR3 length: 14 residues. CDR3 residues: CASSFRDSRFEAFF. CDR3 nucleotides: TGCGCCAGCAGCTTTCGGGACTCTCGGTTTGAAGCTTTCTTT. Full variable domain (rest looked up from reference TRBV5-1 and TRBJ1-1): KAGVTQTPRYLIKTRGQQVTLSCSPISGHRSVSWYQQTPGQGLQFLFEYFSETQRNKGNFPGRFSGRQFSNSRSEMNVSTLELGDSALYLCASSFRDSRFEAFFGQGTRLTVV.

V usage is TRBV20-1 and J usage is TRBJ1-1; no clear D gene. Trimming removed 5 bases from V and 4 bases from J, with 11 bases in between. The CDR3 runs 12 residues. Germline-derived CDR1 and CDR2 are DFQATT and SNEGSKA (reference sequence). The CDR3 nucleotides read TGCAGTGCTCCCTTGCGGGGCACTGAAGCTTTCTTT. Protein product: CSAPLRGTEAFF.

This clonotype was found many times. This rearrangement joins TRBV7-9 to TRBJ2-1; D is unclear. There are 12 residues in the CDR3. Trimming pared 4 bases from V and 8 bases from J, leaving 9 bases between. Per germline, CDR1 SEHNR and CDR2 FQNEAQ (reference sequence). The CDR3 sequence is CASSSGTYEQFF. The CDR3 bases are TGTGCCAGCAGCTCCGGAACCTATGAGCAGTTCTTC. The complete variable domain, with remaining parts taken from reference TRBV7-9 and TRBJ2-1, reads DTGVSQNPRHKITKRGQNVTFRCDPISEHNRLYWYRQTLGQGPEFLTYFQNEAQLEKSRLLSDRFSAERPKGSFSTLEIQRTEQGDSAMYLCASSSGTYEQFFGPGTRLTVL.

The CDR3 sequence: CASKGLGETQYF. The CDR3, as DNA: TGTGCCAGCAAGGGACTAGGAGAGACCCAGTACTTC. The chain uses TRBV12-3 or TRBV12-4 and TRBJ2-5; TRBD2 matches at 8 bases. The CDR3 covers 12 residues. V gave up 7 bases and J gave up 4 bases; unmatched junction bases: 2.

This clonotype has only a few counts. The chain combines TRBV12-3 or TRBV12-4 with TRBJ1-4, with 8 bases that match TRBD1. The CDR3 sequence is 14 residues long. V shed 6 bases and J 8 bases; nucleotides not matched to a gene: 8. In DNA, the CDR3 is TGTGCCAGCAGGCCGGACAGGGAAGACGAAAAACTGTTTTTT. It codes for CASRPDREDEKLFF.

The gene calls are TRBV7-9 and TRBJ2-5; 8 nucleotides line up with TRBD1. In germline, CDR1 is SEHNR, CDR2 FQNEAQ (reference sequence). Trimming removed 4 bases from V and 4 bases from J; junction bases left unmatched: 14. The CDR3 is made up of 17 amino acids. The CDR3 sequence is CASSWTRQGPSGETQYF. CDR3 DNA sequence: TGTGCCAGCAGCTGGACCCGACAGGGGCCGAGTGGAGAGACCCAGTACTTC.

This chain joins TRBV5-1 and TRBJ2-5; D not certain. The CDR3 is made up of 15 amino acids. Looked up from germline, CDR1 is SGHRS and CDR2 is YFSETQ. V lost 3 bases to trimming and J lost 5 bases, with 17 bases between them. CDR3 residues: CASSYVGGGTETQYF. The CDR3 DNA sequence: TGCGCCAGCAGCTATGTGGGTGGTGGCACGGAGACCCAGTACTTC.

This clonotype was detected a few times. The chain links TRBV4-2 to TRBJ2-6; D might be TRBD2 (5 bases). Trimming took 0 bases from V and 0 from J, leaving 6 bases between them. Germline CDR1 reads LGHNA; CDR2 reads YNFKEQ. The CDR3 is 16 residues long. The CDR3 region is CASSQERDSGANVLTF. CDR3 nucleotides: TGTGCCAGCAGCCAAGAACGGGACTCTGGGGCCAACGTCCTGACTTTC.

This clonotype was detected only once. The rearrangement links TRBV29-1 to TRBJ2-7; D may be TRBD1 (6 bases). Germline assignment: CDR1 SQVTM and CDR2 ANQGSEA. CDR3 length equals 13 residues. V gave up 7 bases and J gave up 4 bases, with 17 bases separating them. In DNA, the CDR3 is TGCAGCGCCTCGGGGCAGGGGTCATACGAGCAGTACTTC. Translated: CSASGQGSYEQYF.

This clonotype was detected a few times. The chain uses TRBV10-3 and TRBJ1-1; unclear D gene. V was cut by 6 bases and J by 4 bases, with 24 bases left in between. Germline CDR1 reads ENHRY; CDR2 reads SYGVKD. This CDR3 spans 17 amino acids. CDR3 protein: CAIRNPKDGARGTEAFF. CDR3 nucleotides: TGTGCCATCAGGAACCCTAAAGATGGAGCACGGGGCACTGAAGCTTTCTTT.

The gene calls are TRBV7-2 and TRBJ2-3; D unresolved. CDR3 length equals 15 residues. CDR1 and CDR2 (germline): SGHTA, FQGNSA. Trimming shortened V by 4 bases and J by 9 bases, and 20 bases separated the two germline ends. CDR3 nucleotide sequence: TGTGCCAGCAGCTCGGAGTATGAGCCCTTAGGAACGCAGTATTTT. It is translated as CASSSEYEPLGTQYF.

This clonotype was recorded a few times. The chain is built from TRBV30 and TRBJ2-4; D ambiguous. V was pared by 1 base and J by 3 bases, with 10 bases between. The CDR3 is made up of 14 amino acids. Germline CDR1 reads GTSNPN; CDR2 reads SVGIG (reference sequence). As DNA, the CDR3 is TGTGCCTGGAGTGGGGTTTTCGGCAAAAACATTCAGTACTTC. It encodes CAWSGVFGKNIQYF.

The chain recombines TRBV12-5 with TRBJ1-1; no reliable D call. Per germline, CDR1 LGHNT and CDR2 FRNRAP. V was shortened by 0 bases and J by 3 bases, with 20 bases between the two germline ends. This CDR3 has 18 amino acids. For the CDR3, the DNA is TGTGCTAGTGGTTTGGTACCTTCGGGAAGGAAGAGGGACACTGAAGCTTTCTTT. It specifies CASGLVPSGRKRDTEAFF.

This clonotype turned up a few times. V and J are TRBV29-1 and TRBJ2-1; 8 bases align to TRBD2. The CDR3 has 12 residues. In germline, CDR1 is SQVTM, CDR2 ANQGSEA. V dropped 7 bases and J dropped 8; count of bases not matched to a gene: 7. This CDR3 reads CSAEGLADEQFF. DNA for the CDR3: TGCAGCGCCGAAGGACTAGCCGATGAGCAGTTCTTC.

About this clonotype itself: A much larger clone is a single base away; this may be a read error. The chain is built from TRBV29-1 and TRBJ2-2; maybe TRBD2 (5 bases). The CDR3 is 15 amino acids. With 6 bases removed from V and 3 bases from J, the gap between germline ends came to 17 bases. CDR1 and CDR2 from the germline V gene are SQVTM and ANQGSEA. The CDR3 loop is CSVDTAARDTGELFF. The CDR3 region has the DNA TGCAGCGTAGACACAGCGGCCCGGGACACCGGGGAGCTGTTTTTT.

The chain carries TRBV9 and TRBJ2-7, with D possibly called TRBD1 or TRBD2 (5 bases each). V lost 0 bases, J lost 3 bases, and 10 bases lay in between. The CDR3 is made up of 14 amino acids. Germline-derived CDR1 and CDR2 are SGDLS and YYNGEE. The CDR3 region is CASSVEAGSYEQYF. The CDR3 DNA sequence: TGTGCCAGCAGCGTAGAGGCAGGGAGCTACGAGCAGTACTTC.

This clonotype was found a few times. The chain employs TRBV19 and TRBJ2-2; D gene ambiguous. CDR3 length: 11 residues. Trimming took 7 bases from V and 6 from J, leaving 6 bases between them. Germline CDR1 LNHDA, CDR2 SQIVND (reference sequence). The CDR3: CASNIAGELFF. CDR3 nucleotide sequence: TGTGCCAGTAATATCGCCGGGGAGCTGTTTTTT. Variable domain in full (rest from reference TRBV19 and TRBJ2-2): DGGITQSPKYLFRKEGQNVTLSCEQNLNHDAMYWYRQDPGQGLRLIYYSQIVNDFQKGDIAEGYSVSREKKESFPLTVTSAQKNPTAFYLCASNIAGELFFGEGSRLTVL.

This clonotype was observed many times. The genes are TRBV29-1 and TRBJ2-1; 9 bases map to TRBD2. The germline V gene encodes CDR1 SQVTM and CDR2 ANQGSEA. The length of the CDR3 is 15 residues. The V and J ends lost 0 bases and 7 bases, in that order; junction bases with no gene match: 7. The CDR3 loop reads CSVEDLSGGTNEQFF. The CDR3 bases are TGCAGCGTTGAAGATCTTAGCGGGGGAACAAATGAGCAGTTCTTC.

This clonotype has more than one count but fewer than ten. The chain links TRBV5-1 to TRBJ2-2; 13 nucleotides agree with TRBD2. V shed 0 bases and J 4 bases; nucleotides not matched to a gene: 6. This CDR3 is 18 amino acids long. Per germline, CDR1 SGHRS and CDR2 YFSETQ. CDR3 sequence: CASSLVGTSGVITGELFF. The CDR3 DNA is TGCGCCAGCAGCTTGGTCGGGACTAGCGGGGTGATCACCGGGGAGCTGTTTTTT.

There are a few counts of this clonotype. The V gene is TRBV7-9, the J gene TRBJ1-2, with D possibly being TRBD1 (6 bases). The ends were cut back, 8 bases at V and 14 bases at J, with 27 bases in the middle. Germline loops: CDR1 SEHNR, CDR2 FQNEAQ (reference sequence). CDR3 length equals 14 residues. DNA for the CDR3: TGTGCCAGCTGGTCCGGGACAAGGAATGGTGGGGGAACCTTC. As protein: CASWSGTRNGGGTF.